This entry describes one TCR beta chain. Its antigen remains unidentified. No base-level quality is on record; no much larger clone is a single base apart. The data were taken from a study of blood T cell repertoires in COVID-19 (dated by TCRdb to 2019 to 2021). For the wider study: Samples from collaborators originated in the United States, Italy and Spain and spanned both the acute and convalescent phases of COVID-19. The prospective study material was composed of cDNA or gDNA derived from T cells, B-cell-depleted T cells, or PBMCs. Deeply sampled blood TCRbeta repertoires from subjects exposed to, actively infected with, or recovered from COVID-19 were included in the dataset. The repertoires were released in a freely available public database meant as a resource for research on the immune response to SARS-CoV-2. Samples were obtained from the ongoing ImmuneRACE study (first 160 participants) and from about 1,300 subjects provided by 6 global collaborators. A de-identified subject ID, COVID-19 status, age in years and sex were almost always included in the sample metadata. HLA class I and class II types, where available, came from metadata supplied by the sample provider rather than from assay-based typing.

The immunoSEQ Assay, a bias-controlled multiplex PCR, was used to amplify TCRbeta CDR3 regions from genomic DNA. The original methods were these. The number of nucleated cells in each sample was estimated by amplification of reference gene primers within the assay. Sequence reads were collapsed and filtered to measure the absolute abundance of every unique TCRbeta CDR3 rearrangement. For each sample, productive Simpson clonality was calculated as the square root of Simpson's diversity index over productive rearrangements. Not all clones reach the TCRdb copy of this immuneACCESS table, which keeps in-frame sequences only. Checked studies attribute under half of the gap to unresolved V genes and leave the rest unexplained. V and J calls and clone size follow that table, whereas D and trimming were derived from the DNA. Here the sample has about 440,000 clones; 90% occur a single time. Under 0.7% of the sample comes from the top ten.

On the study overall, not on this receptor specifically: The quantity of clinical and demographic metadata differed by source and by participant and was supplied without curation.

Enrolling through a virtual design, the prospective study's participants ranged in age from roughly 18 to 89 years and lived across about two dozen United States geographic areas. In the prospective study, participants were assigned to cohorts based on the clinical history participants reported in a screening survey and a study questionnaire. Recovered participants in ImmuneRACE Cohort 3 were defined as having two consecutive negative NP/OP PCR tests, clearance from a healthcare professional, or resolution of symptoms. In the prospective study, whole blood, serum and a nasopharyngeal or oropharyngeal swab were collected from each participant by mobile phlebotomists. Prospective study participants could optionally give additional blood draws and questionnaires over a 2-month period. Prospective study blood samples were shipped either frozen or at room temperature before DNA extraction. Sequencing was done on a sample of PBMCs or T cells enriched from blood (not recorded which). This clonotype originated in a man aged 18 to 30 who had recovered from COVID-19.

The CDR3 corresponds to CASYRSGTDTQYF. The DNA sequence reads TGTGCCAGCTATCGTAGCGGCACAGATACGCAGTATTTT. The rearranged chain carries TRBV6-5 and TRBJ2-3; the D region possibly corresponds to TRBD2 (5 bases align). The germline V gene specifies MNHEY as CDR1 and SVGAGI as CDR2. V is pared back by 8 bases and J by 1 base, with 10 bases lying between the germline termini. The CDR3 sequence holds 13 residues, the cysteine and phenylalanine included. Only CDR3 DNA is held: 39 bases, read in frame from base 1.